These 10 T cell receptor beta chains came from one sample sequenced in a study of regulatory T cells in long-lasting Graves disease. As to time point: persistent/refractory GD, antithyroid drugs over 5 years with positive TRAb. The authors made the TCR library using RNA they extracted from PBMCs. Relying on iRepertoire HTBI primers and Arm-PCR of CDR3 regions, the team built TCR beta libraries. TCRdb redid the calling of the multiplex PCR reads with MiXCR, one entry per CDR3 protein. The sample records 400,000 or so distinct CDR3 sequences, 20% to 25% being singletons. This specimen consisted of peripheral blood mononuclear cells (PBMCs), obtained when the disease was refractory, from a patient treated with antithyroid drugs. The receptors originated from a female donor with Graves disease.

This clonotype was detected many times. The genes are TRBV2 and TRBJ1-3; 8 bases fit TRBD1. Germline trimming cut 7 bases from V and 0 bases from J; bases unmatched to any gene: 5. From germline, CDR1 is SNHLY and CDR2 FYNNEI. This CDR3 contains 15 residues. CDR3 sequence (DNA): TGTGCCAGCAAGACTGGACAGGGCTCTGGAAACACCATATATTTT. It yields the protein CASKTGQGSGNTIYF.

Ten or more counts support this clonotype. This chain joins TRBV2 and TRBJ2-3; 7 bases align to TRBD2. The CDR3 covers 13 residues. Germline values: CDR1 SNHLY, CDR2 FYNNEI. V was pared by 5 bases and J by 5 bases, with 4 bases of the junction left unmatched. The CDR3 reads CASSREVEDTQYF. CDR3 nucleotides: TGTGCCAGCAGTCGGGAGGTTGAAGATACGCAGTATTTT.

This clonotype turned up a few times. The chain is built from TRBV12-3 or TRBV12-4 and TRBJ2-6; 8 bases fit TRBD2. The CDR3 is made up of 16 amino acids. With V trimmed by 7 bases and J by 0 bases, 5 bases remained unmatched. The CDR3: CASTRGGASGANVLTF. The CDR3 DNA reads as TGTGCCAGCACCCGGGGGGGGGCCTCTGGGGCCAACGTCCTGACTTTC.

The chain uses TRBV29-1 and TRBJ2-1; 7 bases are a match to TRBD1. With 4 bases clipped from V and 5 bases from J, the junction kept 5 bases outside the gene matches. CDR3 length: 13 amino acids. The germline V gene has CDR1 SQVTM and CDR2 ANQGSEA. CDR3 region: CSVGETGNNEQFF. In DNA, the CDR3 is TGCAGCGTTGGGGAGACAGGGAACAATGAGCAGTTCTTC.

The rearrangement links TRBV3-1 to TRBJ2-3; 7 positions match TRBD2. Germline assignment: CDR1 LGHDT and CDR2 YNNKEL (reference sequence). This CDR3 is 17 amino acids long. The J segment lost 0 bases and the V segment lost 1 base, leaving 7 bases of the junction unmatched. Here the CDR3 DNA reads TGTGCCAGCAGCCAAGCGAGAATAGCGGGCAGCACAGATACGCAGTATTTT. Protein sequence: CASSQARIAGSTDTQYF.

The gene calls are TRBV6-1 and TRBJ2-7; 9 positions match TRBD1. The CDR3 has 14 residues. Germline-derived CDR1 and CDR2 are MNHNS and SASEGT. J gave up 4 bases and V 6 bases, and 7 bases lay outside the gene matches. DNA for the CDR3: TGTGCCAGCAGATGGGGACAGGGTAAATACGAGCAGTACTTC. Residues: CASRWGQGKYEQYF.

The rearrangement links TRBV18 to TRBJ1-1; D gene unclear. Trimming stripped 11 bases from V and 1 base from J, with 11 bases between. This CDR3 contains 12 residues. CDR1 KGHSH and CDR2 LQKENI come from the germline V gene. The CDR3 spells CAGVDPNTEAFF. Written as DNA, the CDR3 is TGTGCCGGAGTAGATCCGAACACTGAAGCTTTCTTT.

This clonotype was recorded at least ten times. The CDR3 DNA sequence: TGTGCCAGCAGTTTGAGCGGGAGTCTCGACGAGCAGTACTTC. As protein: CASSLSGSLDEQYF. The rearrangement links TRBV27 to TRBJ2-7; 8 bases are a match to TRBD2. V shed 3 bases, J shed 5 bases, and the junction held 6 bases outside the gene matches. Germline V gives CDR1 MNHEY, CDR2 SMNVEV (reference sequence). The CDR3 covers 14 residues.

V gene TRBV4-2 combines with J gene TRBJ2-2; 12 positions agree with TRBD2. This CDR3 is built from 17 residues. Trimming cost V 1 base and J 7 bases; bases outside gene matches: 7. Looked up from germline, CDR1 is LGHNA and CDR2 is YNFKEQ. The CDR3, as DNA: TGTGCCAGCAGCCAAGGGAGGACTAGCGGGAAGGTCGGGGAGCTGTTTTTT. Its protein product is CASSQGRTSGKVGELFF.

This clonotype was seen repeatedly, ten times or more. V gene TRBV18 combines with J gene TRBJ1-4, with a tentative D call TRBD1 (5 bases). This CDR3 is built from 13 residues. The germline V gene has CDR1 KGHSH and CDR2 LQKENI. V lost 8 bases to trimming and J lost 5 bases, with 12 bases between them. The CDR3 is CASSPGGNEKLFF. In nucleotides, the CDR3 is TGTGCCAGCAGTCCCGGGGGGAATGAAAAACTGTTTTTT. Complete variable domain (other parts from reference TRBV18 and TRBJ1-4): NAGVMQNPRHLVRRRGQEARLRCSPMKGHSHVYWYRQLPEEGLKFMVYLQKENIIDESGMPKERFSAEFPKEGPSILRIQQVVRGDSAAYFCASSPGGNEKLFFGSGTQLSVL.